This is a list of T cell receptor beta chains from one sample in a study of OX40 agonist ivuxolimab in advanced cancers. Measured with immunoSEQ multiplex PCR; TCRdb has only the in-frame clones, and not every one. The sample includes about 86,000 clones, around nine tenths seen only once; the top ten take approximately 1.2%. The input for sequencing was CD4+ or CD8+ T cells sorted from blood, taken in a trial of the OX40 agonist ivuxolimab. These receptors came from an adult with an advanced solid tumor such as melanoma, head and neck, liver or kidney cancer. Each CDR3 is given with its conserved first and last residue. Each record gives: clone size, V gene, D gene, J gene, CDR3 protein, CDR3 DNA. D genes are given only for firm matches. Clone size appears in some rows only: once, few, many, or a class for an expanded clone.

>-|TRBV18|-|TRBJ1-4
CASSPNEATNEKLFF
TGTGCCAGCTCACCAAATGAGGCAACTAATGAAAAACTGTTTTTT
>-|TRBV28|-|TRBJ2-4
CASSLGPRDIQYF
TGTGCCAGCAGTTTGGGGCCACGGGATATTCAGTACTTC
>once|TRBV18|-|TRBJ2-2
CASSLNENTGELFF
TGTGCCAGCTCACTCAACGAGAACACCGGGGAGCTGTTTTTT
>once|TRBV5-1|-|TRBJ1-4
CASSPGLNNEKLFF
TGCGCCAGCAGCCCGGGACTGAATAATGAAAAACTGTTTTTT
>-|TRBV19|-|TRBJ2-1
CASWSGNEQFF
TGTGCCAGTTGGTCGGGCAATGAGCAGTTCTTC
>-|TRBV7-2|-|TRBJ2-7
CASSLWGYEQYF
TGTGCCAGCAGCTTATGGGGCTACGAGCAGTACTTC
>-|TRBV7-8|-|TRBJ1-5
CASSLGSGIGTAQHF
TGTGCCAGCAGCTTAGGGAGCGGGATAGGTACGGCCCAGCATTTT
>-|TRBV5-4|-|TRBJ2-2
CASSPEGGNTGELFF
TGTGCCAGCAGCCCGGAAGGGGGAAACACCGGGGAGCTGTTTTTT
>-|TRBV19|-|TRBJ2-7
CASSPGQSYEQYF
TGTGCCAGTAGTCCCGGACAGTCCTACGAGCAGTACTTC
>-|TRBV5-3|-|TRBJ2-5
CARSRAAYQETQYF
TGTGCCAGAAGCCGGGCCGCGTACCAAGAGACCCAGTACTTC
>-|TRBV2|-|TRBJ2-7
CASGDSAYEQYF
TGTGCCAGCGGGGACTCCGCCTACGAGCAGTACTTC
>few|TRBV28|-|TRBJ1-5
CASSIGYPPQHF
TGTGCCAGCAGTATCGGATATCCGCCCCAGCATTTT
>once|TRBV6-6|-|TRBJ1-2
CASSFPQRSDYGYTF
TGTGCCAGCAGTTTCCCACAGCGGTCTGACTATGGCTACACCTTC
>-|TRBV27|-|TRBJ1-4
CASSMGGPGEKLFF
TGTGCCAGCAGCATGGGGGGGCCAGGAGAAAAACTGTTTTTT
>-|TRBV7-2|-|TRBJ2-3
CASSLGGPDTQYF
TGTGCCAGCAGCTTAGGGGGGCCAGATACGCAGTATTTT
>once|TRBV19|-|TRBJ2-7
CASSISQPRYELYF
TGTGCCAGTAGTATATCCCAACCTCGCTACGAGCTGTACTTC
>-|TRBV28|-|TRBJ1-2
CASRFGGGGYTF
TGTGCCAGCCGTTTTGGGGGTGGTGGCTACACCTTC
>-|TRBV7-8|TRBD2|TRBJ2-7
CASRPGREAYSYEQYF
TGTGCCAGCAGGCCCGGGCGGGAGGCCTACTCCTACGAGCAGTACTTC
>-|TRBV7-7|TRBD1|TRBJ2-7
CASSPGQVTYEQYF
TGTGCTAGCAGCCCGGGACAGGTTACCTACGAGCAGTACTTC
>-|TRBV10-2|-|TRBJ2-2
CASSEARTGELFF
TGCGCCAGCAGTGAGGCACGGACCGGGGAGCTGTTTTTT
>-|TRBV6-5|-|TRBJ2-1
CASSYWGTEQFF
TGTGCCAGCAGTTACTGGGGGACGGAGCAGTTCTTC
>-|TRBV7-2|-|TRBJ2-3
CASSLGQRPGTTSTDTQYF
TGTGCCAGCAGCCTGGGTCAACGACCGGGGACAACGAGCACAGATACGCAGTATTTT
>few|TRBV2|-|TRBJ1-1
CASMGSALGLGFYGAFF
TGTGCCAGCATGGGGTCCGCGTTAGGGCTGGGTTTCTACGGGGCTTTCTTT
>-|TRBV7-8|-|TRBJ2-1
CASSLWGGTYNEQFF
TGTGCCAGCAGCCTGTGGGGCGGAACCTACAATGAGCAGTTCTTC
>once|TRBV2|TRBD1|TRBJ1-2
CASSVGQGDYGYTF
TGTGCCAGCAGTGTAGGACAGGGGGACTATGGCTACACCTTC
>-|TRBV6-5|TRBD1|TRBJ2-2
CASSYGQAPGELFF
TGTGCCAGCAGTTACGGACAGGCCCCCGGGGAGCTGTTTTTT